The TCR beta chain under discussion was sequenced for a study of blood T cells in healthy people across ages. There are 18 residues in the CDR3. The V and J ends lost 5 bases and 4 bases, in that order; junction bases with no gene match: 9. Per germline, CDR1 MNHEY and CDR2 SMNVEV (reference sequence). Using a J-beta primer mix together with a sample-barcoded 5' primer, a second PCR was run for about 6 to 12 cycles. CDR3-containing paired-end reads numbering at least 2.5 million came from each sample. A single record per CDR3 protein comes from TCRdb applying MiXCR to the 5' RACE reads. The repertoire includes more than 700,000 distinct CDR3 sequences, roughly 50% of them detected once, and approximately 40% sits in the top ten.

This receptor was taken from a man of 80 years or more in good health. The chain joins TRBV27 to TRBJ2-1; 15 positions match TRBD2. Sample: blood. DNA for the CDR3: TGTGCCAGCAGTACCACCCGGACTAGCGGGGGGGCTTACAATGAGCAGTTCTTC. Translation: CASSTTRTSGGAYNEQFF.